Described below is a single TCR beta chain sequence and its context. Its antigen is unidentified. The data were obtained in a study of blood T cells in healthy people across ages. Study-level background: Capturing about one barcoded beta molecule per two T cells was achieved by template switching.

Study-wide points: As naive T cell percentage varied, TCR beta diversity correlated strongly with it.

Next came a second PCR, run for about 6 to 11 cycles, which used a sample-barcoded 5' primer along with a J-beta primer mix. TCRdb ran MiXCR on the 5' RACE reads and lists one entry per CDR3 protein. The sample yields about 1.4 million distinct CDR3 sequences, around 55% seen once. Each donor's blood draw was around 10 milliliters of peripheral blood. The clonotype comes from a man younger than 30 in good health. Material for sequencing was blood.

The CDR3: CASSQELAVWNTGELFF. The CDR3 nucleotides read TGTGCCAGCAGCCAAGAGCTAGCGGTATGGAACACCGGGGAGCTGTTTTTT. The rearrangement joins TRBV3-1 to TRBJ2-2; TRBD2 matches 7 bases. The germline CDR1 and CDR2 sequences are LGHDT and YNNKEL (reference sequence). The CDR3 is made up of 17 amino acids. V gave up 0 bases and J gave up 1 base; unmatched junction bases: 5.